These T cell receptor beta chains were read from a single sample in a study of blood T cells in healthy people across ages. Using its own MiXCR run on the 5' RACE reads, TCRdb lists one record per CDR3 protein. Among about 730,000 distinct CDR3 sequences listed, approximately 43% were seen once. Sequenced input: blood. The source of these receptors is a woman aged 60 to 75 in good health. CDR3s include the opening cysteine and the closing phenylalanine or tryptophan. D genes are given only for firm matches. The size field is filled for only some rows; it gives once, few, many or a size class.

J: TRBJ2-5
size: NA
D: NA
V: TRBV19
DNA: TGTGCCGGTAGCCCGGACACGCAGAAAGAGACCCAGTACTTC
CDR3: CAGSPDTQKETQYF

J: TRBJ2-5
size: NA
D: NA
V: TRBV7-3
DNA: TGTGCCAGCAGCCACGAAGCGGGAGAGACCCAGTACTTC
CDR3: CASSHEAGETQYF

J: TRBJ2-1
size: NA
D: TRBD1
V: TRBV6-6
DNA: TGTGCCAGCAGCGATCGACAGGGGTCCAATGAGCAGTTCTTC
CDR3: CASSDRQGSNEQFF

J: TRBJ2-2
size: once
D: TRBD2
V: TRBV20-1
DNA: TGCAGTGCACCGGGACTAGCGGGGTCCGGGGAGCTGTTTTTT
CDR3: CSAPGLAGSGELFF

J: TRBJ1-3
size: NA
D: NA
V: TRBV9
DNA: TGTGCCAGCAGCGCCGGAGGTAGTGGAAACACCATATATTTT
CDR3: CASSAGGSGNTIYF

J: TRBJ2-1
size: NA
D: TRBD2
V: TRBV13
DNA: TGTGCCAGCAGCACGGGACTAGCGGGGAGTGAGCAGTTCTTC
CDR3: CASSTGLAGSEQFF

J: TRBJ1-4
size: few
D: TRBD1
V: TRBV10-3
DNA: TGTGCCGTCAGTGAGCGACAGGGACCCGCGGCTAATGAAAAACTGTTTTTT
CDR3: CAVSERQGPAANEKLFF

J: TRBJ2-7
size: NA
D: TRBD2
V: TRBV27
DNA: TGTGCCAGCAGCCCCCGGGAGGGGTGGAGGGAGCAGTACTTC
CDR3: CASSPREGWREQYF

J: TRBJ2-1
size: NA
D: NA
V: TRBV7-2
DNA: TGTGCCAGCAGCTTAGTGGGCGGTTACAATGAGCAGTTCTTC
CDR3: CASSLVGGYNEQFF

J: TRBJ2-6
size: once
D: NA
V: TRBV20-1
DNA: TGCAGTGCTAAGAAGGTGAACTCTGGGGCCAACGTCCTGACTTTC
CDR3: CSAKKVNSGANVLTF

J: TRBJ1-2
size: NA
D: NA
V: TRBV7-2
DNA: TGTGCCAGCAGCTCCGGACATAGTAACTATGGCTACACCTTC
CDR3: CASSSGHSNYGYTF

J: TRBJ2-5
size: many
D: NA
V: TRBV29-1
DNA: TGCAGCGTTGATAACAGCTACCAAGAGACCCAGTACTTC
CDR3: CSVDNSYQETQYF

J: TRBJ2-7
size: few
D: NA
V: TRBV21-1
DNA: TGTGCCAGCAGCAAAGAGGTCCCGAGGTTCAACGAGCAGTACTTC
CDR3: CASSKEVPRFNEQYF

J: TRBJ2-3
size: NA
D: TRBD2
V: TRBV12-3/TRBV12-4
DNA: TGTGCCACCCATAGCGGGGCCAGCACAGATACGCAGTATTTT
CDR3: CATHSGASTDTQYF

J: TRBJ1-2
size: NA
D: NA
V: TRBV7-9
DNA: TGTGCCAGCAGCTCGACAGAAGCTAACTATGGCTACACCTTC
CDR3: CASSSTEANYGYTF

J: TRBJ2-3
size: many
D: TRBD2
V: TRBV9
DNA: TGTGCCAGCAGCCCTATTGACAGGGGGACTAGCGGGAGACCCACAGATACGCAGTATTTT
CDR3: CASSPIDRGTSGRPTDTQYF

J: TRBJ2-1
size: NA
D: NA
V: TRBV30
DNA: TGTGCCTGGACTGGACGAGCGCTGACGAATGAGCAGTTCTTC
CDR3: CAWTGRALTNEQFF

J: TRBJ2-1
size: NA
D: TRBD2
V: TRBV29-1
DNA: TGCAGCGTTGAGGGGCTAGCGGGAGTGGTAACCTACAATGAGCAGTTCTTC
CDR3: CSVEGLAGVVTYNEQFF

J: TRBJ2-7
size: few
D: TRBD2
V: TRBV4-2
DNA: TGTGCCAGCAGCCAAAATAGCCGGGACTACTCCTACGAGCAGTACTTC
CDR3: CASSQNSRDYSYEQYF

J: TRBJ1-5
size: NA
D: NA
V: TRBV6-1
DNA: TGTGCCAGCAGTGGAACCGGGACGGTGAGCAATCAGCCCCAGCATTTT
CDR3: CASSGTGTVSNQPQHF

J: TRBJ2-3
size: many
D: TRBD2
V: TRBV4-3
DNA: TGCGCCAGCAGCCAAGATGTTAGCGGGAGACCAACGCAGTATTTT
CDR3: CASSQDVSGRPTQYF

J: TRBJ2-7
size: NA
D: NA
V: TRBV7-2
DNA: TGTGCCAGCAGCTCACCGCAGGGCTCCTACGAGCAGTACTTC
CDR3: CASSSPQGSYEQYF

J: TRBJ1-1
size: NA
D: NA
V: TRBV5-5
DNA: TGTGCCAGCAGCTTGGCCCCTGTATCCGCCAGTGCTTTCTTT
CDR3: CASSLAPVSASAFF

J: TRBJ2-3
size: few
D: TRBD1
V: TRBV10-1
DNA: TGCGCCAGCAGTGAGCCCGGACAGGGAGAAGATACGCAGTATTTT
CDR3: CASSEPGQGEDTQYF

J: TRBJ2-3
size: NA
D: TRBD2
V: TRBV6-1
DNA: TGTGCCAGCAGGTCTAGCGGTAGCACAGATACGCAGTATTTT
CDR3: CASRSSGSTDTQYF

J: TRBJ2-7
size: once
D: TRBD2
V: TRBV20-1
DNA: TGCAGTGCTAGAGATATTGGGCTAGCGGCCGAGCAGTACTTC
CDR3: CSARDIGLAAEQYF